The 10 T cell receptor beta chains listed next were all sequenced from one sample in a study of PD-1 blockade in classical Hodgkin lymphoma (dated by TCRdb to 2018 to 2020). The library was generated by the immunoSEQ multiplex PCR assay. Sourced from immuneACCESS, this table was stored by TCRdb with only in-frame sequences that have V and J called. A share of the clones is absent; for the studies checked, an unresolved V gene accounts for under half, and the remainder has no known explanation. Here the sample has about 20,000 clones; around 76% occur a single time. The ten largest clones capture around 20% of the sample. According to the study, the label for this sample's time point signals: cycle 4 day 1 (C4D1), after less than seven weeks of nivolumab. Every trial patient had relapsed after autologous stem cell transplantation, and cohorts A, B and C differed in prior brentuximab vedotin exposure.

The sequenced sample was peripheral blood mononuclear cells (PBMCs), obtained before the fourth cycle of nivolumab. These receptors were collected from a human donor with classical Hodgkin lymphoma.

The chain has TRBV29-1 and TRBJ2-1; 14 positions agree with TRBD2. V was clipped by 7 bases and J by 11 bases; unmatched bases: 7. The length of the CDR3 is 13 residues. Germline CDR1 is SQVTM and CDR2 is ANQGSEA. In nucleotides, the CDR3 is TGCAGCGGGACTAGCGGGGGGACTACTCAGCAGTTCTTC. Its protein is CSGTSGGTTQQFF.

The chain couples TRBV10-2 to TRBJ2-1; 8 positions agree with TRBD2. This CDR3 is 15 amino acids long. Unmatched junction bases numbered 7, after V lost 3 bases and J lost 6 bases. CDR1 WSHSY and CDR2 SAAADI come from the germline V gene. The CDR3 protein is CASSDKAGVFNEQFF. Here the CDR3 DNA reads TGCGCCAGCAGTGATAAAGCGGGGGTCTTCAATGAGCAGTTCTTC.

The chain uses TRBV7-6 and TRBJ1-4, with 7 bases matching TRBD1. The germline CDR1 and CDR2 sequences are SGHVS and FNYEAQ. The junction had 8 bases not matched to a gene; V was cut back by 5 bases and J by 5 bases. The CDR3 runs 15 residues. CDR3 loop: CASSGRGQWNEKLFF. For the CDR3, the DNA is TGTGCCAGCAGCGGGCGGGGACAGTGGAATGAAAAACTGTTTTTT. Variable domain in full (rest from reference TRBV7-6 and TRBJ1-4): GAGVSQSPRYKVTKRGQDVALRCDPISGHVSLYWYRQALGQGPEFLTYFNYEAQQDKSGLPNDRFSAERPEGSISTLTIQRTEQRDSAMYRCASSGRGQWNEKLFFGSGTQLSVL.

CDR3 nucleotide sequence: TGTGCCAGCAGTCCCGGGGGGACAGGGGTGGGTTATAGCAATCAGCCCCAGCATTTT. Translated, it gives CASSPGGTGVGYSNQPQHF. V and J are TRBV28 and TRBJ1-5; the match to TRBD1 covers 10 bases. From germline, CDR1 is MDHEN and CDR2 SYDVKM. This CDR3 is 19 amino acids long. Unmatched junction bases numbered 13, after V lost 5 bases and J lost 0 bases.

The chain joins TRBV19 to TRBJ2-3, with D tentatively TRBD1 (5 bases). The CDR3 is 15 amino acids. Germline V gives CDR1 LNHDA, CDR2 SQIVND (reference sequence). The V end was cut by 3 bases, the J end by 2 bases, with 12 bases between. This chain's CDR3 is CASSILGASTDTQYF. DNA for the CDR3: TGTGCCAGTAGTATCCTAGGGGCCTCCACAGATACGCAGTATTTT.

The gene calls are TRBV30 and TRBJ2-5; tentatively, D is TRBD2 (6 bases). Trimming took 2 bases from V and 7 from J, leaving 14 bases between them. The germline gives CDR1 GTSNPN, CDR2 SVGIG (reference sequence). The CDR3 length is 13 residues. The CDR3 DNA is TGTGCCTGGAGTCACTCGACGGAGGGGACCCAGTACTTC. Amino acids: CAWSHSTEGTQYF.

The chain combines TRBV19 with TRBJ1-4; no reliable D call. This CDR3 has 13 amino acids. The V gene lost 5 bases and the J gene lost 3 bases, with 7 bases spanning the gap. Germline lookup yields CDR1 LNHDA and CDR2 SQIVND (reference sequence). The CDR3 loop is CASSQGPNEKLFF. DNA of the CDR3: TGTGCCAGTAGTCAAGGGCCTAATGAAAAACTGTTTTTT.

The chain links TRBV5-1 to TRBJ2-6, with D unresolved. V lost 4 bases and J 2 bases, leaving 4 bases between the germline ends. The CDR3 extends over 13 amino acids. The V gene's germline CDR1 is SGHRS and CDR2 YFSETQ. As DNA, the CDR3 is TGCGCCAGCAGCCCGGCTGGGGCCAACGTCCTGACTTTC. This sequence encodes CASSPAGANVLTF.

The gene calls are TRBV19 and TRBJ2-5; the D gene is possibly TRBD1 (6 bases). Trimming shortened V by 3 bases and J by 5 bases, and 10 bases separated the two germline ends. CDR1 is LNHDA, CDR2 SQIVND, per germline (reference sequence). This CDR3 has 13 amino acids. The CDR3 DNA reads as TGTGCCAGTAGTATCAGGGGAGAGGAGACCCAGTACTTC. This encodes CASSIRGEETQYF.

The rearrangement joins TRBV19 to TRBJ2-7, with a possible D match to TRBD2 (6 bases). Between the trimmed V and J ends, which lost 3 bases and 5 bases, there was a span of 11 bases. The CDR3 spans 13 residues. Germline CDR1 is LNHDA and CDR2 is SQIVND (reference sequence). The CDR3 here is CASSMLGGNEQYF. In DNA, the CDR3 is TGTGCCAGTAGTATGCTGGGGGGTAACGAGCAGTACTTC.